The present T cell receptor beta chain was sequenced within a study of blood T cell repertoires in COVID-19. Looking at the study overall: Italy, Spain and the United States were the sources of the convalescent and acute COVID-19 samples. T cells, B-cell-depleted T cells, or PBMCs provided the cDNA or gDNA that served as material.

Germline CDR1 reads SGHTA; CDR2 reads FQGTGA. The CDR3 has 15 amino acids. Unmatched junction bases numbered 10, after V lost 5 bases and J lost 5 bases. As originally analysed: Reference gene primer amplification in the assay estimated nucleated cell counts. Profiling relied on immunoSEQ multiplex PCR, and the TCRdb table lists in-frame clones only, not all of them. That table furnishes V, J and clone size, whereas the DNA furnished D and trimming. The sample shows tens of thousands of clones, roughly 81% of them seen only once. The receptor comes from a woman in her seventies with acute or convalescent COVID-19. Material for sequencing was peripheral blood. V usage is TRBV7-3 and J usage is TRBJ2-7; TRBD1 matches 9 bases. The CDR3 loop reads CASSLSRTGVDEQYF. CDR3 coding DNA: TGTGCCAGCAGCCTATCCCGGACAGGGGTGGACGAGCAGTACTTC.